This entry is about one TCR beta chain. The CDR3 spans 14 residues. The source of the sample is a study of blood T cell repertoires in COVID-19. Looking at the study overall: The samples span acute and convalescent COVID-19 from the United States, Italy and Spain. The cDNA or gDNA used as material had been derived from T cells, B-cell-depleted T cells, or PBMCs.

How the authors handled the data: For nucleated cells, counts were estimated from reference gene primer amplification. TCRdb keeps only in-frame clones here, not all; method: immunoSEQ multiplex PCR. V and J calls and clone size are as listed in that table; D and trimming were resolved from the DNA. The sample includes around 100,000 clones, roughly 85% of them seen just once. The source of this sequence is a woman aged 70 to 79 with acute or convalescent COVID-19. Sequenced: peripheral blood. The chain carries TRBV21-1 and TRBJ2-1; TRBD1, the table's D call, was not compared with the DNA. TRBV21-1 is a recognized pseudogene. CDR3 protein: CASIDREVGNEQFF. The CDR3 region has the DNA TGTGCCAGCATCGACAGGGAAGTGGGCAATGAGCAGTTCTTC.